The clone carrying this TCR beta chain was seen a handful of times. The target antigen is unknown. The sample comes from a study of T cell repertoires in cytomegalovirus infection. Study as a whole: An indication of both CMV infection and matching HLA type came from public TCR beta signatures. Study observations and caveats: Clonotype analysis showed dominance of the ex vivo response by HLA-C-restricted CMV-specific TCR beta clonotypes. Using cumulative public TCR beta family frequency, the authors identified those who carried CMV together with the relevant HLA.

TCRdb used MiXCR to reprocess the reads, holding one entry per CDR3 protein. The profile covers roughly 500,000 distinct CDR3 sequences, with approximately 15% appearing a single time and roughly a quarter taken by the ten largest. The source is a human donor in good health (CMV status not recorded). Some clones in this sample may be carry-over from other donors' samples. Material for sequencing was CD8+ T cells from PBMCs.

CDR3 amino acids: CASSEISGSRNEQFF. CDR3 in DNA: TGTGCCAGCAGTGAGATCAGCGGGAGTAGAAATGAGCAGTTCTTC. The V and J genes are TRBV6-4 and TRBJ2-1, with 8 bases identical to TRBD2. The CDR3 totals 15 residues. J gave up 7 bases and V 3 bases, and 8 bases lay outside the gene matches. The germline gives CDR1 MRHNA, CDR2 SNTAGT.